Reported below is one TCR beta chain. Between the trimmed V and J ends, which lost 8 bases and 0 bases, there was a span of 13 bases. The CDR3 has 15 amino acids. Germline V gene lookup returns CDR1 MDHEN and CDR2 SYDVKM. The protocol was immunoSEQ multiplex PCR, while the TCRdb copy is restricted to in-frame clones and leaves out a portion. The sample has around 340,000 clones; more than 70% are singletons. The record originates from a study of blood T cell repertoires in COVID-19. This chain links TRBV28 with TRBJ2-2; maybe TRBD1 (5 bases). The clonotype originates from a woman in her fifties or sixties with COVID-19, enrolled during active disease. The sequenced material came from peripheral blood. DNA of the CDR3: TGTGCCAGCGGTGGGCAGGGTGCGAACACCGGGGAGCTGTTTTTT. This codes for CASGGQGANTGELFF.